Below are 24 T cell receptor beta chains sequenced from a single sample in a study of OX40 agonist ivuxolimab in advanced cancers. The method was immunoSEQ multiplex PCR; TCRdb's version includes in-frame clones alone and lacks a portion of them. The data hold about 35,000 clones, with about 82% observed a single time. Specimen: CD4+ or CD8+ T cells sorted from blood, collected in a trial of the OX40 agonist ivuxolimab. The receptors derive from an adult with an advanced solid tumor such as melanoma, head and neck, liver or kidney cancer.

The CDR3 here is CASSIWDRLGNQPQHF. CDR3 DNA sequence: TGTGCCAGCAGTATTTGGGACAGACTTGGCAATCAGCCCCAGCATTTT. J is TRBJ1-5 and V is TRBV28, with 7 bases fitting TRBD1. The V gene end was trimmed by 5 bases and the J gene end by 2 bases; junction bases not matched to a gene: 9. The CDR3 runs 16 residues. The germline V gene has CDR1 MDHEN and CDR2 SYDVKM.

The V gene is TRBV5-5, the J gene TRBJ2-7, with 8 bases identical to TRBD1. Trimming removed 3 bases from V and 4 bases from J; junction bases left unmatched: 9. This CDR3 contains 15 residues. Germline CDR1 reads SGHKS; CDR2 reads YYEKEE (reference sequence). CDR3 coding DNA: TGTGCCAGCAGCTCCCCGGGACAGGATTCTTACGAGCAGTACTTC. Translating gives CASSSPGQDSYEQYF.

The rearrangement links TRBV2 to TRBJ1-4; no definite D call. CDR3 length: 13 amino acids. The V end was cut by 4 bases, the J end by 5 bases, with 8 bases between. Per germline, CDR1 SNHLY and CDR2 FYNNEI. CDR3 residues: CASSGGWNEKLFF. CDR3 DNA: TGTGCCAGCAGTGGCGGATGGAATGAAAAACTGTTTTTT.

This clone has more than one count but fewer than ten. CDR3 protein: CASSIGQGGSIGYTF. CDR3 nucleotide sequence: TGTGCCAGTAGTATTGGACAGGGGGGTTCTATTGGCTACACCTTC. The chain combines TRBV19 with TRBJ1-2; 10 bases agree with TRBD1. The length of the CDR3 is 15 residues. Looked up from germline, CDR1 is LNHDA and CDR2 is SQIVND (reference sequence). V lost 3 bases to trimming and J lost 7 bases; unmatched junction nucleotides: 8.

In nucleotides, the CDR3 is TGTGCCAGCAGCGCGCTAGCGGGAGTGTTGACAGATACGCAGTATTTT. The encoded protein is CASSALAGVLTDTQYF. This chain links TRBV9 with TRBJ2-3; TRBD2 aligns across 10 bases. Unmatched junction bases numbered 7, after V lost 3 bases and J lost 3 bases. Germline V CDR1 and CDR2: SGDLS, YYNGEE. The CDR3 is 16 residues long.

This chain uses TRBV28 with TRBJ2-7; 14 positions agree with TRBD2. This CDR3 has 17 amino acids. After removal of 2 bases from V and 6 bases from J, the junction contained 9 bases not matched to a gene. Germline V gene data show CDR1 as MDHEN and CDR2 as SYDVKM. As DNA, the CDR3 is TGTGCCAGCAGTTTAAGACTAGCGGGAGGGCCTGAAGGCGAGCAGTACTTC. It yields the protein CASSLRLAGGPEGEQYF. Drawing the rest from reference TRBV28 and TRBJ2-7, the complete variable domain is DVKVTQSSRYLVKRTGEKVFLECVQDMDHENMFWYRQDPGLGLRLIYFSYDVKMKEKGDIPEGYSVSREKKERFSLILESASTNQTSMYLCASSLRLAGGPEGEQYFGPGTRLTVT.

The genes are TRBV28 and TRBJ2-3; 14 nucleotides agree with TRBD2. Germline-derived CDR1 and CDR2 are MDHEN and SYDVKM. This CDR3 comprises 16 residues. V trimming: 6 bases; J trimming: 4 bases; junction bases outside the gene matches: 6. The CDR3 DNA reads TGTGCCAGCAGCCCGACTAGCGGGAGGGGGTCAGATACGCAGTATTTT. Translating gives CASSPTSGRGSDTQYF.

The chain recombines TRBV10-2 with TRBJ2-1, with 7 bases that match TRBD2. Trimming took 0 bases from V and 2 from J; bases not matched to a gene: 1. This CDR3 is 15 amino acids long. CDR1 and CDR2 (germline): WSHSY, SAAADI. The CDR3 reads CASSESAGAYNEQFF. In nucleotides, the CDR3 is TGCGCCAGCAGTGAGTCGGCGGGAGCCTACAATGAGCAGTTCTTC.

The rearrangement uses TRBV6-6 and TRBJ1-1; TRBD1 aligns across 12 bases. The J segment lost 6 bases and the V segment lost 10 bases, leaving 3 bases of the junction unmatched. This CDR3 has 12 amino acids. Germline V CDR1 and CDR2: MNHNY, SVGAGI (reference sequence). DNA of the CDR3: TGTGCCACCGGGACAGGGGGCCCTGAAGCTTTCTTT. Protein product: CATGTGGPEAFF.

The CDR3: CASSYSSVYEQYF. CDR3 sequence (DNA): TGTGCCAGCAGTTACTCGTCAGTCTACGAGCAGTACTTC. The chain couples TRBV6-5 to TRBJ2-7, with D unclear. CDR1 and CDR2 from the germline V gene are MNHEY and SVGAGI. The V and J ends lost 0 bases and 3 bases respectively, with 6 bases between them. The CDR3 has 13 amino acids.

This clone was seen once. One end of the junction varies from germline; a read error may be responsible. The chain links TRBV4-1 to TRBJ2-7, with D perhaps matching TRBD1 (6 bases). Per germline, CDR1 MGHRA and CDR2 YSYEKL. The CDR3 consists of 16 residues. The CDR3, as DNA: TGCGCCAGCAGTCAAGTAGTGTCCAGGGGCGGATACGAGCAGTACTTC. Residues: CASSQVVSRGGYEQYF.

This sequence joins TRBV4-1 and TRBJ1-6; 7 nucleotides agree with TRBD1. CDR1 and CDR2 (germline): MGHRA, YSYEKL. Trimming took 0 bases from V and 6 from J; bases not matched to a gene: 5. The CDR3 is 16 residues long. The CDR3 DNA follows: TGCGCCAGCAGCCAAGACGAGGGGGCTGTTAATTCACCCCTCCACTTT. Protein sequence: CASSQDEGAVNSPLHF.

Details on this clone: Other DNA sequences of this sample code for an identical CDR3. V usage is TRBV19 and J usage is TRBJ2-1; 10 bases agree with TRBD2. The CDR3 is 17 residues long. Per the germline V gene, CDR1 is LNHDA and CDR2 is SQIVND (reference sequence). V was clipped by 5 bases and J by 0 bases; unmatched bases: 7. The chain's CDR3 is CASSVTSGDSSYNEQFF. The CDR3 coding sequence is TGTGCCAGTAGTGTAACTAGCGGGGACTCCTCCTACAATGAGCAGTTCTTC. Based on the CDR3 plus reference TRBV19 and TRBJ2-1, the full variable domain is DGGITQSPKYLFRKEGQNVTLSCEQNLNHDAMYWYRQDPGQGLRLIYYSQIVNDFQKGDIAEGYSVSREKKESFPLTVTSAQKNPTAFYLCASSVTSGDSSYNEQFFGPGTRLTVL.

This chain links TRBV27 with TRBJ2-6; D gene uncertain. Trimming cost V 2 bases and J 0 bases, with 8 bases left between them. CDR3 length: 16 amino acids. The germline gives CDR1 MNHEY, CDR2 SMNVEV (reference sequence). The DNA for the CDR3 is TGTGCCAGCAGTTTACTGGGCGTCTCTGGGGCCAACGTCCTGACTTTC. Its protein is CASSLLGVSGANVLTF.

The rearrangement links TRBV5-1 to TRBJ2-5; 11 bases are shared with TRBD2. The trim removed 0 bases at V and 5 bases at J, leaving 3 bases unmatched. The germline V gene has CDR1 SGHRS and CDR2 YFSETQ. The CDR3 spans 15 residues. The CDR3 region has the DNA TGCGCCAGCAGCTTGGCACTAGCGGGAGATGAGACCCAGTACTTC. Protein sequence: CASSLALAGDETQYF.

CDR3 nucleotide sequence: TGTGCCAGCAGCTCCTCGACAGGGAATGAGCAGTTCTTC. Protein: CASSSSTGNEQFF. The chain uses TRBV28 and TRBJ2-1, with 7 bases fitting TRBD1. Germline V gene sequence: CDR1 MDHEN, CDR2 SYDVKM. CDR3 length: 13 residues. Trimming took 6 bases from V and 7 from J; bases not matched to a gene: 6. The full variable domain, completed using reference TRBV28 and TRBJ2-1, is DVKVTQSSRYLVKRTGEKVFLECVQDMDHENMFWYRQDPGLGLRLIYFSYDVKMKEKGDIPEGYSVSREKKERFSLILESASTNQTSMYLCASSSSTGNEQFFGPGTRLTVL.

This clone was counted only a few times. V and J are TRBV19 and TRBJ1-6; D not certain. The CDR3 is 14 amino acids. Trimming removed 11 bases at V and 0 bases at J, with 11 bases between. Germline V gene lookup returns CDR1 LNHDA and CDR2 SQIVND (reference sequence). The CDR3 reads CAVSASSYNSPLHF. The CDR3 region has the DNA TGTGCCGTCTCCGCCAGCTCCTATAATTCACCCCTCCACTTT.

The chain employs TRBV6-5 and TRBJ2-1; 8 bases fit TRBD1. The ends lost 2 bases at V and 15 bases at J; junction bases unmatched: 12. Looked up from germline, CDR1 is MNHEY and CDR2 is SVGAGI. The CDR3 is 14 amino acids. The CDR3 protein is CASSYDGLTGDRFF. The CDR3, as DNA: TGTGCCAGCAGTTACGATGGCCTGACAGGGGACCGGTTCTTC.

The V call is TRBV19, the J call TRBJ2-1, with D perhaps matching TRBD1 (6 bases). Germline loops: CDR1 LNHDA, CDR2 SQIVND (reference sequence). V lost 5 bases to trimming and J lost 7 bases, with 12 bases between them. The CDR3 extends over 13 amino acids. The DNA of the CDR3 is TGTGCCAGTAGTCTAGGGCAGGGGAATGAGCAGTTCTTC. It is translated as CASSLGQGNEQFF.

This chain joins TRBV7-6 and TRBJ2-1; D unresolved. The CDR3 contains 14 residues. The V end lost 7 bases, the J end lost 6 bases, and 16 bases lay between the germline ends. Germline-derived CDR1 and CDR2 are SGHVS and FNYEAQ. CDR3 nucleotides: TGTGCCAGCACCAAGGCTACAGAAGGCAATGAGCAGTTCTTC. The encoded protein is CASTKATEGNEQFF.

This chain links TRBV5-5 with TRBJ1-1, with D possibly being TRBD1 (5 bases). The V and J ends lost 0 bases and 5 bases respectively, with 11 bases between them. Germline lookup yields CDR1 SGHKS and CDR2 YYEKEE (reference sequence). The length of the CDR3 is 14 residues. CDR3 in amino acids: CASSLARARTEAFF. The CDR3 bases are TGTGCCAGCAGCTTGGCCAGGGCAAGGACTGAAGCTTTCTTT.

This clone was observed once. The genes are TRBV7-9 and TRBJ1-5; the D is unclear. The germline V and J ends were trimmed by 4 bases and 5 bases, with 6 bases remaining between them. This CDR3 comprises 12 residues. Per germline, CDR1 SEHNR and CDR2 FQNEAQ (reference sequence). The CDR3, as DNA: TGTGCCAGCAGCTCGGAATATCAGCCCCAGCATTTT. Encoded protein: CASSSEYQPQHF. The full variable domain, completed using reference TRBV7-9 and TRBJ1-5, is DTGVSQNPRHKITKRGQNVTFRCDPISEHNRLYWYRQTLGQGPEFLTYFQNEAQLEKSRLLSDRFSAERPKGSFSTLEIQRTEQGDSAMYLCASSSEYQPQHFGDGTRLSIL.

The J gene is TRBJ1-2, the V gene TRBV28; tentatively, D is TRBD1 (5 bases). The ends were cut back, 7 bases at V and 3 bases at J, with 18 bases in the middle. This CDR3 comprises 15 residues. CDR1 is MDHEN and CDR2 is SYDVKM in the germline V gene. CDR3 coding DNA: TGTGCCAGCACTTTTGGTGAACAGGCACACTATGGCTACACCTTC. The encoded protein is CASTFGEQAHYGYTF.

This rearrangement joins TRBV7-9 to TRBJ1-1; TRBD1 might be the D (6 bases). Between the trimmed V and J ends, which lost 4 bases and 3 bases, there was a span of 18 bases. Looked up from germline, CDR1 is SEHNR and CDR2 is FQNEAQ (reference sequence). The length of the CDR3 is 16 residues. CDR3 nucleotide sequence: TGTGCCAGCAGCTGGGGGGACATATCCAGGGACACTGAAGCTTTCTTT. This encodes CASSWGDISRDTEAFF. Looking up the rest from reference TRBV7-9 and TRBJ1-1 gives the full variable domain: DTGVSQNPRHKITKRGQNVTFRCDPISEHNRLYWYRQTLGQGPEFLTYFQNEAQLEKSRLLSDRFSAERPKGSFSTLEIQRTEQGDSAMYLCASSWGDISRDTEAFFGQGTRLTVV.